The present TCR beta chain was sequenced within a study of shared clonotypes between healthy human individuals. The CDR3 is 14 residues long. Deletions cut 6 bases from V and 4 bases from J, with 15 bases between. The germline gives CDR1 SNHLY, CDR2 FYNNEI. Data came from immunoSEQ multiplex PCR; TCRdb stores just in-frame clones and leaves some out. Seen here are around 100,000 clones, approximately 70% observed once, and the top ten hold about 26%. Sequencing was carried out using memory CD8+ T cells sorted from blood. Subset here: CD45RO+ cells pooled with CCR7-negative TemRA cells. The chain combines TRBV2 with TRBJ1-2, with D hard to call. This TCR was sampled from a woman aged 25 to 39 in good health. The DNA of the CDR3 is TGTGCCAGCAGCCGGGAAACGGAGGGCTATGGCTACACCTTC. Protein sequence: CASSRETEGYGYTF.